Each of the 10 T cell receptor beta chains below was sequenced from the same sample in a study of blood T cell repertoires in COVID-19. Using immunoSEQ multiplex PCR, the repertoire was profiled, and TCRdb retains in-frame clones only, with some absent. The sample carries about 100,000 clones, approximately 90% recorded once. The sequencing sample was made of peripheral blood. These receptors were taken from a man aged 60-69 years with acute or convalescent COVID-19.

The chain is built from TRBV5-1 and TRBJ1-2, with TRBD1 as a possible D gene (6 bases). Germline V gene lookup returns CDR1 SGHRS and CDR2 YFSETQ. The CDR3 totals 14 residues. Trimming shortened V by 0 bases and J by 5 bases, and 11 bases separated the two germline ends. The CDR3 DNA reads TGCGCCAGCAGCTTGGGGACAGTAGGATATGGCTACACCTTC. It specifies CASSLGTVGYGYTF.

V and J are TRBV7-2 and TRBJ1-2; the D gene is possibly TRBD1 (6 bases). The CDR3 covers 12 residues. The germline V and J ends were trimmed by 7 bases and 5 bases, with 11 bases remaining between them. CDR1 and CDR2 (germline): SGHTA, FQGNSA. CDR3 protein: CASTTGPYGYTF. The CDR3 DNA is TGTGCCAGCACCACAGGGCCGTATGGCTACACCTTC.

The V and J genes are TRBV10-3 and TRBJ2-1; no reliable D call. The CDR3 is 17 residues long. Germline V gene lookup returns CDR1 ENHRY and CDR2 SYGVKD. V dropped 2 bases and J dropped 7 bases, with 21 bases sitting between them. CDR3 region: CAISETLDGPLSNEQFF. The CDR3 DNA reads TGTGCCATCAGTGAGACGCTCGATGGGCCCTTATCTAATGAGCAGTTCTTC.

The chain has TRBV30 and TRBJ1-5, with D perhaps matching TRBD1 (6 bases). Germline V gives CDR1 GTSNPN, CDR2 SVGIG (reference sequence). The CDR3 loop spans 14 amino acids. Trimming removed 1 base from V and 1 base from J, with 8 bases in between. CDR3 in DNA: TGTGCCTGGAGTGAGGGGGGGAGCAATCAGCCCCAGCATTTT. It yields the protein CAWSEGGSNQPQHF. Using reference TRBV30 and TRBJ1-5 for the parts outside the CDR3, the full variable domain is SQTIHQWPATLVQPVGSPLSLECTVEGTSNPNLYWYRQAAGRGLQLLFYSVGIGQISSEVPQNLSASRPQDRQFILSSKKLLLSDSGFYLCAWSEGGSNQPQHFGDGTRLSIL.

CDR3 in DNA: TGTGCCAGCAGCTTGAAAACGGGAGGGGGCAATGAGCAGTTCTTC. This sequence encodes CASSLKTGGGNEQFF. The V call is TRBV11-3, the J call TRBJ2-1; 8 bases are shared with TRBD2. Germline V gene sequence: CDR1 SGHNT, CDR2 YENEEA. J lost 6 bases, V lost 3 bases, and 7 bases had no gene match. The CDR3 is 15 amino acids.

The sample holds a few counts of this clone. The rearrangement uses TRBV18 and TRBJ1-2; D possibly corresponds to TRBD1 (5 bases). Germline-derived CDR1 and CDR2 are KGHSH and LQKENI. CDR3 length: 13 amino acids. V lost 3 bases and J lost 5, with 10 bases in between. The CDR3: CASSPDKLYGYTF. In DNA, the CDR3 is TGTGCCAGCTCACCGGACAAGCTATATGGCTACACCTTC.

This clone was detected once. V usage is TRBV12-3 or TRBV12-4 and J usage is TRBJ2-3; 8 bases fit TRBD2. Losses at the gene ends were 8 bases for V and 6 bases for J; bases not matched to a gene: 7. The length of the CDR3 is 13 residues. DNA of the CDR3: TGTGCCAGCGCGGGAGGAGTTACGGATACGCAGTATTTT. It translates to CASAGGVTDTQYF.

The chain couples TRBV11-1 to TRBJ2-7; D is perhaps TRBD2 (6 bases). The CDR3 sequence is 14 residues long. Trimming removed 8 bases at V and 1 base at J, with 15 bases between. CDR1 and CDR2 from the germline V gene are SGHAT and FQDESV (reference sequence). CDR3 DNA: TGTGCCAGCGCTCGAGCGGGCAATTCCTACGAGCAGTACTTC. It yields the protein CASARAGNSYEQYF.

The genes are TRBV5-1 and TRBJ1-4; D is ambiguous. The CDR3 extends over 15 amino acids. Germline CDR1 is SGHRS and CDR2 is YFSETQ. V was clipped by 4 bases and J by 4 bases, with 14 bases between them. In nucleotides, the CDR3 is TGCGCCAGCAGCACTGACACCGCCCGTAATGAAAAACTGTTTTTT. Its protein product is CASSTDTARNEKLFF.

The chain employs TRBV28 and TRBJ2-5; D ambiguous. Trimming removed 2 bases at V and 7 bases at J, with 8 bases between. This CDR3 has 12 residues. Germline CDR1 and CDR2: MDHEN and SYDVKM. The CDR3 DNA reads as TGTGCCAGCAGTTTACAGGCCTTGACCCAGTACTTC. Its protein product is CASSLQALTQYF.